The following is a TCR beta chain sequence with its context. This clonotype was seen more than once but under ten times. Its antigen has not been determined. No per-base quality is available; no much larger clone lies one base away. This sample was taken from a study of early T cells in non-severe SARS-CoV-2 infection (dated by TCRdb to the early 2020s). Broadly, across the study: Bulk RNA from unsorted whole blood was used for TCR sequencing, so alpha and beta chains could not be paired.

To prepare the library, 5' RACE was applied. The run used a NextSeq 500. In the TCR library protocol, unique molecular identifiers were attached to individual cDNA molecules to correct for PCR bias and sequencing error. Both TCR alpha and beta chains were sequenced, and tight co-correlation was observed between alpha and beta sequence abundances in each sample. Under the source paper's analysis protocol: Decombinator V4 was used to perform V gene, J gene and CDR3 annotation of TCR sequences. Expanded TCRs were defined as changing significantly between any two time points under a Poisson model with p below 0.0001. TCR abundances were normalised to the total number of TCRs sequenced per sample and expressed as counts per million. MAIT TCRs were defined by TRAV1-2 paired with TRAJ12, TRAJ20 or TRAJ33, and iNKT TCRs by TRAV10 paired with TRAJ18. VDJdb, accessed on 1 November 2021, was searched for TCRs annotated for CMV, EBV and SARS-CoV-2, and TCRs annotated for more than one antigen were excluded. The public sequencing data were trimmed at Q25 with fastp and processed into clonotypes with MiXCR by TCRdb, which kept only in-frame beta chains. Rows with a matching CDR3 protein are joined into one entry that keeps the most common DNA and genes. TCRdb, rather than the study authors, made the V and J calls. Within this sample are approximately 77,000 distinct CDR3 sequences, with 15% to 17% of them counted one time only. The ten largest clones capture about 12% of the sample.

Trimming accounts for 4 bases at V and 7 bases at J, while the number of junction bases matched to no gene is 11. The germline V gene specifies SGHAT as CDR1 and FQNNGV as CDR2. From the cysteine through the phenylalanine, the CDR3 covers 15 amino acids. CDR3 DNA is the only sequence kept; it has 45 bases, read in frame from the first base. This was a case-control study nested in a cohort of healthcare workers in London, UK, who had nasopharyngeal swab PCR tests and blood samples taken every week. Healthcare workers were enrolled in the week of the UK lockdown, from 23 to 31 March 2020, and were followed every week for up to roughly 16 weeks. What the research found in general, with its limitations: VDJdb matching was skewed toward anti-spike CD8 responses, so virus-specific expansions were likely underestimated and private and CD4 specificities were missed.

Input material: whole blood. The sequence links TRBV11-2 to TRBJ2-5; 8 of the junction bases match TRBD2. The TCR was taken from an adult who was a healthcare worker with PCR-confirmed SARS-CoV-2 infection or an uninfected control (not recorded which). The DNA sequence follows: TGTGCCAGCAGCTCCTTGGGGGCCGGGAGGGGGACCCAGTACTTC. Protein translation: CASSSLGAGRGTQYF.